This note documents a single T cell receptor beta chain sequence. This clonotype was observed at least ten times. Its antigen is still unknown. The input lacks base qualities; no much larger clone sits a single base away. In light of the paper, this sample's time point label describes: pre-sensitization, week 0. Sample treatment or condition, as interpreted from the label and publication: therapeutic diphenylcyclopropenone sensitization with weekly scalp DPC. At each patch-test visit, blood was drawn before the patch test was applied. Patients were considered eligible if aged 18 to 70, diagnosed with alopecia and deemed suitable for DPC therapy, and patients were excluded if pregnant. Total RNA was extracted from unfractionated whole blood that had been collected in Tempus Blood RNA tubes. Libraries were built with RACE. Sequencing used a NextSeq 500. During library preparation, unique molecular identifiers were attached to individual cDNA molecules so that TCRs could be counted quantitatively and reproducibly. For every blood RNA sample, sequencing covered both the TCR alpha and TCR beta chains. The authors' pipeline ran thus. A median of around 96,000 TCRs per sample was observed, with a range of about 20,000 to 750,000. V, J and CDR3 annotation of the TCR reads was carried out using the Decombinator software suite. To make PS versus PT1 abundance plots, every sample was subsampled to the same number of TCRs (28,000). Expanded TCRs were defined as absent before sensitization and observed at least eight times at the 2-week time point. TCRdb passed the public sequencing reads through fastp at Q25 and MiXCR, retaining productive beta sequences. Each entry is one CDR3 protein sequence, shown with its most common DNA and genes. TCRdb assigned the V and J calls; the authors' analysis was not used. The sample has 80,000 to 95,000 distinct CDR3 sequences on record, roughly 9.1% of them singletons. Of the sample, 3.6% falls within the top ten clones.

These data are taken from a study of human T cells and chemical hapten exposure (dated by TCRdb to the early 2020s). At the level of the whole study: For sensitization, 2% DPC in acetone was applied to a roughly 2 cm by roughly 2 cm area of upper inner arm skin. Blood for TCR sequencing was provided by twenty-nine alopecia patients at one to four time points (pre-sensitization, 2, 6 and 24 weeks). Patch testing on the upper back used Finn chambers containing 0.01% DPC, with scoring done after 6 days according to International Contact Dermatitis Research Group standards. Peripheral blood TCR repertoire changes were tracked in vivo in alopecia patients during primary and secondary sensitization to the hapten diphenylcyclopropenone (DPC). Blood samples were taken from patients before sensitization (week 0) and at 2, 6 and about 24 weeks after DPC sensitization. The patient cohort, mostly female, included alopecia areata with under or over 50% scalp involvement, alopecia totalis and alopecia universalis. Patients additionally received weekly therapeutic DPC doses to the scalp throughout the roughly 25-week study period. Libraries were pooled for sequencing, and variation in per-sample TCR yields was attributed mainly to small differences in library volumes within the pool.

The study at large found these results: All patients had alopecia, a presumed autoimmune disease, so their immune response might differ from that of healthy individuals. No change with DPC sensitization was found in the number of TCRs above 1 in 1000 frequency, and no evidence of global repertoire structure alterations was found. After repeated subsampling, changes were observed in the strength of the expansion versus patch-test correlation and in the threshold at which the correlation became significant. A positive correlation was found between the number of PT1 expanded TCRs and patch test score, with significance reached at thresholds 8, 16 and 32 but not 4. Significantly more large CDR3 similarity clusters were formed by expanded TCRs than by pre-sensitization or healthy control sets, consistent with antigen-driven responses.

This sample comprised whole blood, obtained in connection with sensitization to the hapten diphenylcyclopropenone (DPC). This receptor was identified in a woman aged 40-49 years with alopecia areata. Some clones in this sample may be carry-over from other donors' samples.

The nucleotides are TGTGCCAGCAGTCTGGGGACAGGTCCTCTAAGGCAGTATTTT. Its protein is CASSLGTGPLRQYF. The sequence is built from TRBV28 and TRBJ2-3; 8 bases in the junction line up with TRBD1. Sequences MDHEN (CDR1) and SYDVKM (CDR2) are obtained from the germline V gene. The germline V end is reduced by 5 bases and the J end by 11 bases; junction bases left unmatched: 12. The cysteine opens and the phenylalanine closes a CDR3 of 14 amino acids. Kept here is only the CDR3 DNA, which spans 42 bases and is read in frame from base 1.